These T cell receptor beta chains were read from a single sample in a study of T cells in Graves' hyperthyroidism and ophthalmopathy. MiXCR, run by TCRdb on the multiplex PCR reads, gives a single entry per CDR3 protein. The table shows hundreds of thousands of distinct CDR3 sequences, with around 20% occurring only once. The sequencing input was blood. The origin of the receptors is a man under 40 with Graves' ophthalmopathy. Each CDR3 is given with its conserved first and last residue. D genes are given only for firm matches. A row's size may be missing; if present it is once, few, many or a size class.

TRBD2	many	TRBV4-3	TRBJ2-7	CASSQGEGRPYEQYF	TGCGCCAGCAGCCAAGGGGAGGGTCGGCCCTACGAGCAGTACTTC
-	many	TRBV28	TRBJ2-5	CASSSGQLPETQYF	TGTGCCAGCAGTTCCGGGCAACTGCCAGAGACCCAGTACTTC
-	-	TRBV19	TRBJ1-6	CASTLTVAGSPLHF	TGTGCCAGTACCTTGACAGTGGCTGGTTCACCCCTCCACTTT
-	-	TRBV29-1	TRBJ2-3	CSVPTRGAQYF	TGCAGCGTACCGACTAGGGGGGCGCAGTATTTT
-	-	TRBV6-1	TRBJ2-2	CASSTGPLTGELFF	TGTGCCAGCAGTACAGGACCCCTCACCGGGGAGCTGTTTTTT
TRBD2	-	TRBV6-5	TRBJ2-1	CVSSYSLTGGNNEQFF	TGTGTCAGCAGTTACTCCCTTACGGGAGGGAACAATGAGCAGTTCTTC
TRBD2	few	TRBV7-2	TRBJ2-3	CASSFTSGSGTQYF	TGTGCCAGCAGCTTTACTAGCGGGAGTGGTACGCAGTATTTT
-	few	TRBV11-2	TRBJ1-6	CASSLDPGSRPLHF	TGTGCCAGCAGCTTAGATCCCGGGTCGCGGCCCCTCCACTTT
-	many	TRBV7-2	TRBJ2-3	CASSLNQAGTTDTQYF	TGTGCCAGCAGCTTAAATCAAGCGGGCACCACAGATACGCAGTATTTT
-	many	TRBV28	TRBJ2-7	CASSLSRPQEQYF	TGTGCCAGCAGTTTGTCCAGGCCCCAGGAGCAGTACTTC
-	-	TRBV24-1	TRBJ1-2	CATNDGYYGYTF	TGTGCCACCAACGACGGATACTATGGCTACACCTTC
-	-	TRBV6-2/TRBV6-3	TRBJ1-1	CASSYSIEAFF	TGTGCCAGCAGTTACTCTATTGAAGCTTTCTTT
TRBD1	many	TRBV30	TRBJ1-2	CAYEAGQGNYGYTF	TGTGCCTACGAGGCGGGACAGGGTAACTATGGCTACACCTTC
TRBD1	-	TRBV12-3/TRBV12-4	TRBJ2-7	CASSLWQGTDEQYF	TGTGCCAGCAGTCTATGGCAGGGGACAGACGAGCAGTACTTC